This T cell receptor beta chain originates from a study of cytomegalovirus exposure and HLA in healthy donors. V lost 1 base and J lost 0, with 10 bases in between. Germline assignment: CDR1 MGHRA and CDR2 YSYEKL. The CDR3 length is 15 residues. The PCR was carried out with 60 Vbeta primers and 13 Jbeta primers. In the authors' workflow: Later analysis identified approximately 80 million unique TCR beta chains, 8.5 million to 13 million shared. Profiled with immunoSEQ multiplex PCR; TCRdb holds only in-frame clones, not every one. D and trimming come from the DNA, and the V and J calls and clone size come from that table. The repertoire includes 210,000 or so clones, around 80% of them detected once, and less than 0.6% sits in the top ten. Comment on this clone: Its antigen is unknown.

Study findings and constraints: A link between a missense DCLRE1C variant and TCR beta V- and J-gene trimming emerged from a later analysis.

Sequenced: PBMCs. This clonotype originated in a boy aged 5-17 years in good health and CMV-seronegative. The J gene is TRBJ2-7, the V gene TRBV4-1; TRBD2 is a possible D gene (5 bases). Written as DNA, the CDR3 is TGCGCCAGCAGCCAAGTACGGGGATCCTCCTACGAGCAGTACTTC. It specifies CASSQVRGSSYEQYF.